This T cell receptor beta chain was profiled in a study of low-dose radiotherapy and immunotherapy resistance in tumors. As for the study in general: With 1 Gy per fraction every two weeks, Cohort 2 accumulated 13 Gy across 26 weeks.

Trimming took 3 bases from V and 4 from J; bases not matched to a gene: 6. Germline CDR1 KGHSH, CDR2 LQKENI. The CDR3 extends over 15 amino acids. Time point denoted: after trial treatment. As for treatment: LDRT plus nivolumab, ipilimumab, low-dose cyclophosphamide and aspirin (RACIN trial). Nivolumab, ipilimumab, aspirin, low-dose cyclophosphamide and low-dose radiotherapy were given to donors. Alpha- and beta-chain coverage of first-strand cDNA came from TRAV- and TRBV-specific primers. TCR amplification involved 20 PCR cycles with a constant-region primer and V-primer adapter. Isolated mRNA was amplified by in vitro transcription. TCRdb itself ran the reads through MiXCR, one entry per CDR3 protein. The data hold some 94,000 distinct CDR3 sequences, with 20% to 25% observed a single time.

The sequence was collected from a female donor with ovarian cancer. Sequencing used PBMCs, obtained after low-dose radiotherapy plus immunotherapy. J is TRBJ2-7 and V is TRBV18, with 10 bases that match TRBD2. In DNA form, the CDR3 reads TGTGCCAGCTCACCTGGGCTAGCGGGAGTATACGAGCAGTACTTC. It encodes CASSPGLAGVYEQYF.